These 7 T cell receptor beta chains share one sample of origin, sequenced in a study of vaccination effects on CD4 cells after COVID-19. Antigens for these TCRs are unknown. It was after 10 days of culture that CD4+ T cells were isolated. Participants completed two doses of the BNT162b2 or mRNA-1273 vaccine. The data were produced by immunoSEQ multiplex PCR, yet TCRdb's version contains in-frame clones alone and is incomplete. The data show about 40,000 clones, around two thirds seen once. This material consisted of CD4+ T cells from PBMCs cultured without peptide, taken after COVID-19 vaccination. These receptors were collected from a human donor who received a COVID-19 vaccine.

V and J are TRBV5-4 and TRBJ2-7; the D is unclear. Germline assignment: CDR1 SGHNT and CDR2 YYREEE (reference sequence). V shed 3 bases and J shed 4 bases, with 8 bases lying between them. The CDR3 length is 12 residues. The CDR3 loop is CASSYDLYEQYF. The CDR3 DNA reads TGTGCCAGCAGCTACGACCTATACGAGCAGTACTTC.

The DNA of the CDR3 is TGTGCCAGTAGTATCCGGACAGGATCTAATGAAAAACTGTTTTTT. This gives the protein CASSIRTGSNEKLFF. The chain joins TRBV19 to TRBJ1-4; 7 bases match TRBD1. V lost 3 bases, J lost 3 bases, and 4 bases stayed unmatched. Germline V gene data show CDR1 as LNHDA and CDR2 as SQIVND (reference sequence). This CDR3 region has 15 residues.

The chain is built from TRBV5-1 and TRBJ1-6; weak D call: TRBD1 (5 bases). The germline V gene has CDR1 SGHRS and CDR2 YFSETQ. The CDR3 sequence is 16 residues long. Trimming took 0 bases from V and 7 from J, leaving 14 bases between them. The CDR3 nucleotides are TGCGCCAGCAGCTTGGTGCCGGGACTAGGAAATTCACCCCTCCACTTT. Translation gives CASSLVPGLGNSPLHF.

This clone was detected only a few times. Written as DNA, the CDR3 is TGTGCCAGCAGGCGGACTAGCGGGGGCCCAGATACGCAGTATTTT. Its protein is CASRRTSGGPDTQYF. The chain joins TRBV7-9 to TRBJ2-3; 13 nucleotides match TRBD2. The V gene end was trimmed by 6 bases and the J gene end by 4 bases; junction bases not matched to a gene: 4. CDR1 and CDR2 from the germline V gene are SEHNR and FQNEAQ (reference sequence). The CDR3 sequence is 15 residues long.

In this sample, this clone turned up a few times. This chain joins TRBV18 and TRBJ2-6; D not certain. This CDR3 spans 18 amino acids. V was pared by 3 bases and J by 0 bases, with 15 bases between. Germline loops: CDR1 KGHSH, CDR2 LQKENI. The CDR3, as DNA: TGTGCCAGCTCACCGAAAGGGAAATTAAACTCTGGGGCCAACGTCCTGACTTTC. It is translated as CASSPKGKLNSGANVLTF.

The V and J genes are TRBV2 and TRBJ2-1; TRBD2 matches 7 bases. The CDR3 is made up of 14 amino acids. After removal of 6 bases from V and 0 bases from J, the junction contained 2 bases not matched to a gene. From germline, CDR1 is SNHLY and CDR2 FYNNEI. CDR3 DNA: TGTGCCAGCAGAGCGGGAAGCTCCTACAATGAGCAGTTCTTC. Translating gives CASRAGSSYNEQFF.

This sequence joins TRBV19 and TRBJ2-3, with 7 bases identical to TRBD2. V was pared by 6 bases and J by 1 base, with 4 bases of the junction left unmatched. The CDR3 runs to 14 residues. In germline, CDR1 is LNHDA, CDR2 SQIVND (reference sequence). The CDR3, as DNA: TGTGCCAGTAGCCCTACTAGCGGCACAGATACGCAGTATTTT. This codes for CASSPTSGTDTQYF.